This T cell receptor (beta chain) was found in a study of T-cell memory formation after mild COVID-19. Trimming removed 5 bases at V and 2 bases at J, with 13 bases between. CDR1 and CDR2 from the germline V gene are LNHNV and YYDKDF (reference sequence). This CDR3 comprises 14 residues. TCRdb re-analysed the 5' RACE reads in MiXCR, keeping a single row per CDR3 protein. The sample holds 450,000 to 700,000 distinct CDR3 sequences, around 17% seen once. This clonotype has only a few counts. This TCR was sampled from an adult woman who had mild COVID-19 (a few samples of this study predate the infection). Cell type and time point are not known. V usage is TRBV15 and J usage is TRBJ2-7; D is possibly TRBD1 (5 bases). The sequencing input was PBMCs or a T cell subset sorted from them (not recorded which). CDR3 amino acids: CATSPDRNTYEQYF. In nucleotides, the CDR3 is TGTGCCACCAGCCCAGACAGAAATACCTACGAGCAGTACTTC. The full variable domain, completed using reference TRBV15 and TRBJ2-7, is DAMVIQNPRYQVTQFGKPVTLSCSQTLNHNVMYWYQQKSSQAPKLLFHYYDKDFNNEADTPDNFQSRRPNTSFCFLDIRSPGLGDTAMYLCATSPDRNTYEQYFGPGTRLTVT.